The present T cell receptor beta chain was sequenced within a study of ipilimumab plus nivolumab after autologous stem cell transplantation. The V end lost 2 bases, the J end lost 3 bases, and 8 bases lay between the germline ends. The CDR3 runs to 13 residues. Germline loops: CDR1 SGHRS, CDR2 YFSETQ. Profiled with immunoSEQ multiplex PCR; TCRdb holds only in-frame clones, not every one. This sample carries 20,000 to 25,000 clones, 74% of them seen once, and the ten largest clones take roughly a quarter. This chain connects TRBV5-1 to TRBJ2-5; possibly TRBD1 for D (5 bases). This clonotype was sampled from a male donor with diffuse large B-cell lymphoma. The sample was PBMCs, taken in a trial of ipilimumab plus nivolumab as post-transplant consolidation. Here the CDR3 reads CASSLEGEETQYF. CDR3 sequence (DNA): TGCGCCAGCAGCTTAGAAGGGGAAGAGACCCAGTACTTC.